The following is a T cell receptor (beta chain) sequence with its context. The antigen is unknown. These data come from a study of graft-versus-host responses after intestinal transplantation. Study context: Each transplant was multivisceral, liver-intestinal, or isolated intestinal. Induction using anti-thymocyte globulin, followed by tacrolimus and steroids for roughly 3 years, was given to all recipients.

The method was immunoSEQ multiplex PCR; TCRdb's version includes in-frame clones alone and lacks a portion of them. The profile shows 150,000 or so clones, approximately 91% of them singletons. Study results and limitations: After transplant, early declines in HvG clones were associated with peak levels of circulating GvH clones.

CDR1 is LNHDA, CDR2 SQIVND, per germline (reference sequence). Trimming took 6 bases from V and 11 from J; bases not matched to a gene: 12. The CDR3 contains 14 residues. The sequencing used unstimulated CD4+ T cells sorted from spleen or lymph node cells, collected before intestinal transplant. This receptor was obtained from a human donor who received an intestinal transplant. This chain connects TRBV19 to TRBJ1-1; 10 nucleotides agree with TRBD1. CDR3: CASSTGQGGVAAFF. Written as DNA, the CDR3 is TGTGCCAGTAGCACCGGACAGGGGGGCGTCGCGGCTTTCTTT.